These 24 T cell receptor beta chains were all obtained from the same sample, sequenced in a study of PD-1 blockade in classical Hodgkin lymphoma. Autologous stem cell transplantation was followed by relapse in every patient, and brentuximab vedotin exposure varied. Assay used: immunoSEQ multiplex PCR; TCRdb lists only in-frame clones, some missing. The top ten hold less than 9.5% of the sample, which has some 65,000 clones, 70% to 80% seen once. The starting material was peripheral blood mononuclear cells (PBMCs), obtained before the second cycle of nivolumab. These receptors all come from a human donor with classical Hodgkin lymphoma.

This chain uses TRBV7-3 with TRBJ2-2; 8 positions match TRBD1. The trim removed 2 bases at V and 4 bases at J, leaving 3 bases unmatched. Germline CDR1 SGHTA, CDR2 FQGTGA. There are 15 residues in the CDR3. CDR3 nucleotides: TGTGCCAGCAGCTTACAGGGGGCGCGCACCGGGGAGCTGTTTTTT. Translating it yields CASSLQGARTGELFF.

The rearrangement uses TRBV11-3 and TRBJ2-7; no clear D gene. CDR3 length: 15 residues. Deletions cut 0 bases from V and 6 bases from J, with 15 bases between. CDR1 SGHNT and CDR2 YENEEA come from the germline V gene. The CDR3 nucleotides read TGTGCCAGCAGCTTAGAAGTTTCCCAAAGCGTCGAGCAGTACTTC. The encoded protein is CASSLEVSQSVEQYF.

This clone was detected only once. The V gene is TRBV7-9, the J gene TRBJ2-7; weak D call: TRBD1 (5 bases). The germline V gene has CDR1 SEHNR and CDR2 FQNEAQ (reference sequence). This CDR3 comprises 13 residues. Trimming took 6 bases from V and 12 from J, leaving 21 bases between them. The CDR3 DNA reads as TGTGCCAGCAGTTCATTGAAGGGGCCACAGCGGTACTTC. Its translation: CASSSLKGPQRYF.

The chain recombines TRBV4-1 with TRBJ2-5; 14 bases are shared with TRBD2. The CDR3 is 16 amino acids. Germline CDR1 MGHRA, CDR2 YSYEKL. The V segment lost 4 bases and the J segment 5 bases; nucleotides outside the gene matches: 6. Here the CDR3 reads CASSRGLAGGYETQYF. As DNA, the CDR3 is TGCGCCAGCAGCCGCGGACTAGCGGGAGGATACGAGACCCAGTACTTC.

This clone showed up just once. This CDR3 is also generated by other DNA sequences in the sample. This chain connects TRBV6-1 to TRBJ1-1; D ambiguous. This CDR3 is 14 amino acids long. The V end lost 2 bases, the J end lost 0 bases, and 7 bases lay between the germline ends. Germline CDR1 MNHNS, CDR2 SASEGT. The CDR3 sequence is CASSESLMNTEAFF. The CDR3 nucleotides read TGTGCCAGCAGTGAAAGCCTCATGAACACTGAAGCTTTCTTT.

This rearrangement joins TRBV7-7 to TRBJ2-7, with TRBD1 matching over 10 bases. V trimming: 3 bases; J trimming: 6 bases; junction bases outside the gene matches: 23. This CDR3 has 20 residues. Germline V gene sequence: CDR1 SSHAT, CDR2 FNYEAQ (reference sequence). The CDR3 DNA reads as TGTGCCAGCAGCTTCCCACCCGGAAACGGGACAGGGGATGAAGGTGGCGAGCAGTACTTC. Its translation: CASSFPPGNGTGDEGGEQYF.

The chain employs TRBV7-9 and TRBJ1-3, with 7 positions matching TRBD1. The CDR3 extends over 15 amino acids. Unmatched junction bases numbered 4, after V lost 2 bases and J lost 3 bases. The germline gives CDR1 SEHNR, CDR2 FQNEAQ (reference sequence). The CDR3 region has the DNA TGTGCCAGCAGCTTATTCCGGACAGGTGGAAACACCATATATTTT. Translation: CASSLFRTGGNTIYF.

This rearrangement joins TRBV10-3 to TRBJ2-1, with 16 bases identical to TRBD2. The germline V gene has CDR1 ENHRY and CDR2 SYGVKD. The junction had 4 bases not matched to a gene; V was cut back by 6 bases and J by 5 bases. The CDR3 has 16 residues. CDR3 DNA sequence: TGTGCCATCAGGGAGGGACTAGCGGGAGGGGACAATGAGCAGTTCTTC. As protein: CAIREGLAGGDNEQFF.

The genes are TRBV5-1 and TRBJ2-3; D gene ambiguous. The germline V and J ends were trimmed by 0 bases and 1 base, with 12 bases remaining between them. Germline CDR1 reads SGHRS; CDR2 reads YFSETQ. CDR3 length equals 16 residues. The CDR3 coding sequence is TGCGCCAGCAGCTTGGTCTTACATGGCGGCACAGATACGCAGTATTTT. This sequence encodes CASSLVLHGGTDTQYF.

The chain employs TRBV27 and TRBJ1-5; D is undetermined. The CDR3 is 15 residues long. In germline, CDR1 is MNHEY, CDR2 SMNVEV (reference sequence). The V gene lost 6 bases and the J gene lost 0 bases, with 12 bases spanning the gap. CDR3 sequence (DNA): TGTGCCAGCAGGTCCGGGGTGGTTAGCAATCAGCCCCAGCATTTT. It codes for CASRSGVVSNQPQHF.

This clone was counted between two and nine times. The chain couples TRBV4-1 to TRBJ2-1; TRBD2 aligns across 15 bases. The CDR3 is made up of 19 amino acids. Germline V lookup: CDR1 MGHRA, CDR2 YSYEKL. The junction had 16 bases not matched to a gene; V was cut back by 5 bases and J by 8 bases. CDR3 protein: CASSGPGLAGGQSRDEQFF. The CDR3 DNA follows: TGCGCCAGCAGCGGACCGGGACTAGCGGGGGGCCAATCCAGGGATGAGCAGTTCTTC.

This sequence joins TRBV5-6 and TRBJ2-5; 8 bases align to TRBD1. Germline values: CDR1 SGHDT, CDR2 YYEEEE. This CDR3 contains 16 residues. The V and J ends lost 0 bases and 5 bases, in that order; junction bases with no gene match: 9. CDR3 bases: TGTGCCAGCAGCTTGGCAGGGGGCGCCCCGGGTGAGACCCAGTACTTC. This translates into CASSLAGGAPGETQYF.

The chain employs TRBV11-3 and TRBJ1-1, with D possibly TRBD1 on 5 matching bases. This CDR3 spans 14 amino acids. The germline V and J ends were trimmed by 1 base and 1 base, with 7 bases remaining between them. Germline V lookup: CDR1 SGHNT, CDR2 YENEEA. As DNA, the CDR3 is TGTGCCAGCAGCTTAGGAACAGGGAACACTGAAGCTTTCTTT. Encoded protein: CASSLGTGNTEAFF.

The V gene is TRBV5-5, the J gene TRBJ2-7, with TRBD1 identical over 7 bases. CDR1 and CDR2 (germline): SGHKS, YYEKEE (reference sequence). The CDR3 contains 15 residues. The J segment lost 2 bases and the V segment lost 3 bases, leaving 8 bases of the junction unmatched. The CDR3 region is CASSWTGPNPYEQYF. For the CDR3, the DNA is TGTGCCAGCAGCTGGACAGGACCAAACCCCTACGAGCAGTACTTC.

In this sample, this clone turned up a few times. The rearrangement uses TRBV9 and TRBJ2-6; D perhaps matches TRBD1 (5 bases). With 2 bases removed from V and 0 bases from J, the gap between germline ends came to 12 bases. The CDR3 consists of 17 residues. Germline V gene sequence: CDR1 SGDLS, CDR2 YYNGEE. The CDR3 DNA is TGTGCCAGCAGCGTCCAACCTCAGGGCTCTGGGGCCAACGTCCTGACTTTC. Protein: CASSVQPQGSGANVLTF.

This sequence joins TRBV30 and TRBJ2-3; 9 bases agree with TRBD1. The CDR3 loop spans 13 amino acids. The ends lost 2 bases at V and 13 bases at J; junction bases unmatched: 10. The germline CDR1 and CDR2 sequences are GTSNPN and SVGIG (reference sequence). Here the CDR3 reads CAWSSLRDREEYF. The CDR3 DNA follows: TGTGCCTGGAGTTCCCTCAGGGACAGGGAAGAGTATTTT.

This sequence joins TRBV6-5 and TRBJ2-6; unclear D gene. The CDR3 spans 13 residues. Trimming removed 8 bases at V and 0 bases at J, with 5 bases between. Germline CDR1 and CDR2: MNHEY and SVGAGI. The CDR3 reads CASGFSGANVLTF. As DNA, the CDR3 is TGTGCCAGCGGCTTCTCTGGGGCCAACGTCCTGACTTTC.

The V gene is TRBV21-1, the J gene TRBJ1-1; the table's D call, TRBD1, has no DNA check behind it. TRBV21-1 is a pseudogene. The CDR3 length is 15 residues. The CDR3 loop reads CASSKAQQMNTEAFF. DNA of the CDR3: TGTGCCAGCAGCAAAGCTCAACAGATGAACACTGAAGCTTTCTTT.

The chain recombines TRBV27 with TRBJ1-1; D may be TRBD1 (5 bases). The V end lost 3 bases, the J end lost 0 bases, and 8 bases lay between the germline ends. The CDR3 is 14 residues long. Germline V gene sequence: CDR1 MNHEY, CDR2 SMNVEV (reference sequence). The CDR3 coding sequence is TGTGCCAGCAGTTTCCACAGGTTGAACACTGAAGCTTTCTTT. It translates to CASSFHRLNTEAFF.

V is TRBV4-1 and J is TRBJ2-7; 9 positions agree with TRBD1. Germline V lookup: CDR1 MGHRA, CDR2 YSYEKL. The V segment lost 1 base and the J segment 4 bases; nucleotides outside the gene matches: 11. This CDR3 has 17 amino acids. The CDR3 sequence is CASSQGELGTGFYEQYF. The CDR3 DNA is TGCGCCAGCAGCCAAGGAGAGCTGGGGACAGGGTTTTACGAGCAGTACTTC.

This chain links TRBV5-4 with TRBJ2-3; possibly TRBD2 for D (5 bases). Germline V CDR1 and CDR2: SGHNT, YYREEE (reference sequence). The V and J ends lost 0 bases and 2 bases respectively, with 7 bases between them. The CDR3 spans 14 residues. This CDR3 is CASSLAGNTDTQYF. Written as DNA, the CDR3 is TGTGCCAGCAGCTTGGCGGGGAACACAGATACGCAGTATTTT.

This chain uses TRBV7-9 with TRBJ2-5, with no clear D. The CDR3 is made up of 14 amino acids. The germline V gene encodes CDR1 SEHNR and CDR2 FQNEAQ (reference sequence). Trimming stripped 1 base from V and 2 bases from J, with 8 bases between. Here the CDR3 DNA reads TGTGCCAGCAGCTTAGTAGGGTGGCAAGAGACCCAGTACTTC. It codes for CASSLVGWQETQYF.

This clone was seen a few times. The chain is built from TRBV4-1 and TRBJ2-1; 10 bases are a match to TRBD2. Trimming cost V 0 bases and J 16 bases; bases outside gene matches: 6. The germline V gene encodes CDR1 MGHRA and CDR2 YSYEKL. The CDR3 has 13 amino acids. In DNA, the CDR3 is TGCGCCAGCAGCCAAGATAGCGGGGGGAGCGTATTCTTC. It encodes CASSQDSGGSVFF.

The genes are TRBV7-9 and TRBJ1-5; D ambiguous. CDR1 and CDR2 from the germline V gene are SEHNR and FQNEAQ (reference sequence). Trimming took 4 bases from V and 14 from J, leaving 12 bases between them. This CDR3 spans 11 amino acids. The CDR3, as DNA: TGTGCCAGCAGCTATGGACCCGTAAAGCATTTT. Protein: CASSYGPVKHF.